The rows below give T cell receptor beta chains drawn from one sample of a study of blood T cell repertoires in COVID-19. Profiled with immunoSEQ multiplex PCR; TCRdb holds only in-frame clones, not every one. The data show about 46,000 clones, with approximately 85% seen just once and 5.5% to 7.5% held by the top ten. The sequencing input was peripheral blood. The receptors were sampled from a man aged 55-75 years with acute or convalescent COVID-19. Both conserved end residues are part of each CDR3. The order of the fields is clone size, J gene, V gene, D gene, CDR3 DNA, CDR3 protein. The D gene is left open where the match is weak. Clone size appears in some rows only: once, few, many, or a class for an expanded clone.

. | TRBJ2-7 | TRBV30 | TRBD2 | TGTGCCTGGAGTCATCCGGGAGGATTCGAGCAGTACTTC | CAWSHPGGFEQYF
once | TRBJ1-6 | TRBV9 | . | TGTGCCAGCAGCCCCCGGGAGTTCTATAATTCACCCCTCCACTTT | CASSPREFYNSPLHF
. | TRBJ2-7 | TRBV10-3 | . | TGTGCCATCAGTGGCATTTCGGTAGCGCTACCCTACGAGCAGTACTTC | CAISGISVALPYEQYF
. | TRBJ2-4 | TRBV20-1 | TRBD2 | TGCAGTGCTAGTAGCGGGACCAACAAAAACATTCAGTACTTC | CSASSGTNKNIQYF
few | TRBJ1-2 | TRBV5-1 | . | TGCGCCAGCAGCTTGGAGTCAGGGGCCGGAGGCGGCTACACCTTC | CASSLESGAGGGYTF
. | TRBJ2-3 | TRBV18 | . | TGTGCCAGCTCTCTTAGACTGTCCGGCACAGATACGCAGTATTTT | CASSLRLSGTDTQYF
few | TRBJ2-1 | TRBV10-3 | TRBD2 | TGTGCCATCAGTGAGTCGAGGGCTAGCGGGGATTACAATGAGCAGTTCTTC | CAISESRASGDYNEQFF
. | TRBJ1-1 | TRBV5-5 | . | TGTGCCAGCAGCCAGGATGTGGCGAACACTGAAGCTTTCTTT | CASSQDVANTEAFF
once | TRBJ2-1 | TRBV4-2 | TRBD2 | TGTGCCAGCAGCCATCCGGGAGGGGAGCAGTTCTTC | CASSHPGGEQFF
. | TRBJ1-3 | TRBV3-1/TRBV3-2 | . | TGTGCCAGCAGCCAAGAGGGAGGTCGGCCGATCTCTGGAAACACCATATATTTT | CASSQEGGRPISGNTIYF
. | TRBJ1-3 | TRBV28 | . | TGTGCCAGCAGCCCCAGGGGCTCAGGTTGGGGCACCATATATTTT | CASSPRGSGWGTIYF
. | TRBJ1-5 | TRBV28 | . | TGTGCCAGCACGGGTCCCAATCAGCCCCAGCATTTT | CASTGPNQPQHF
. | TRBJ1-2 | TRBV5-1 | . | TGCGCCAGCAGCTTGGACAGACAAGGCTACACCTTC | CASSLDRQGYTF
. | TRBJ2-5 | TRBV9 | TRBD2 | TGTGCCAGCAGCGTAGGAGCGGGAGGTCCCCAGGGGACCCAGTACTTC | CASSVGAGGPQGTQYF
. | TRBJ1-6 | TRBV5-1 | . | TGCGCCAGCAGCCGAGGGAAGGATAATTCACCCCTCCACTTT | CASSRGKDNSPLHF
. | TRBJ1-2 | TRBV27 | TRBD1 | TGTGCCAGCAGCTATATTAGGGGGCCGGGTGGCTACACCTTC | CASSYIRGPGGYTF
. | TRBJ2-5 | TRBV21-1 | . | TGTGCCAGCAGCAAAGTGGCGTGGAGGGGAGAGACCCAGTACTTC | CASSKVAWRGETQYF
. | TRBJ1-3 | TRBV9 | . | TGTGCCAGCAGCCAATTGGGGGGACCTGGAAACACCATATATTTT | CASSQLGGPGNTIYF
. | TRBJ2-7 | TRBV7-8 | . | TGTGCCAGCAGCCTCTGGGAGAAGGAGCAGTACTTC | CASSLWEKEQYF
. | TRBJ1-2 | TRBV28 | . | TGTGCCAGCGAAAGAGTGGCTAACTATGGCTACACCTTC | CASERVANYGYTF